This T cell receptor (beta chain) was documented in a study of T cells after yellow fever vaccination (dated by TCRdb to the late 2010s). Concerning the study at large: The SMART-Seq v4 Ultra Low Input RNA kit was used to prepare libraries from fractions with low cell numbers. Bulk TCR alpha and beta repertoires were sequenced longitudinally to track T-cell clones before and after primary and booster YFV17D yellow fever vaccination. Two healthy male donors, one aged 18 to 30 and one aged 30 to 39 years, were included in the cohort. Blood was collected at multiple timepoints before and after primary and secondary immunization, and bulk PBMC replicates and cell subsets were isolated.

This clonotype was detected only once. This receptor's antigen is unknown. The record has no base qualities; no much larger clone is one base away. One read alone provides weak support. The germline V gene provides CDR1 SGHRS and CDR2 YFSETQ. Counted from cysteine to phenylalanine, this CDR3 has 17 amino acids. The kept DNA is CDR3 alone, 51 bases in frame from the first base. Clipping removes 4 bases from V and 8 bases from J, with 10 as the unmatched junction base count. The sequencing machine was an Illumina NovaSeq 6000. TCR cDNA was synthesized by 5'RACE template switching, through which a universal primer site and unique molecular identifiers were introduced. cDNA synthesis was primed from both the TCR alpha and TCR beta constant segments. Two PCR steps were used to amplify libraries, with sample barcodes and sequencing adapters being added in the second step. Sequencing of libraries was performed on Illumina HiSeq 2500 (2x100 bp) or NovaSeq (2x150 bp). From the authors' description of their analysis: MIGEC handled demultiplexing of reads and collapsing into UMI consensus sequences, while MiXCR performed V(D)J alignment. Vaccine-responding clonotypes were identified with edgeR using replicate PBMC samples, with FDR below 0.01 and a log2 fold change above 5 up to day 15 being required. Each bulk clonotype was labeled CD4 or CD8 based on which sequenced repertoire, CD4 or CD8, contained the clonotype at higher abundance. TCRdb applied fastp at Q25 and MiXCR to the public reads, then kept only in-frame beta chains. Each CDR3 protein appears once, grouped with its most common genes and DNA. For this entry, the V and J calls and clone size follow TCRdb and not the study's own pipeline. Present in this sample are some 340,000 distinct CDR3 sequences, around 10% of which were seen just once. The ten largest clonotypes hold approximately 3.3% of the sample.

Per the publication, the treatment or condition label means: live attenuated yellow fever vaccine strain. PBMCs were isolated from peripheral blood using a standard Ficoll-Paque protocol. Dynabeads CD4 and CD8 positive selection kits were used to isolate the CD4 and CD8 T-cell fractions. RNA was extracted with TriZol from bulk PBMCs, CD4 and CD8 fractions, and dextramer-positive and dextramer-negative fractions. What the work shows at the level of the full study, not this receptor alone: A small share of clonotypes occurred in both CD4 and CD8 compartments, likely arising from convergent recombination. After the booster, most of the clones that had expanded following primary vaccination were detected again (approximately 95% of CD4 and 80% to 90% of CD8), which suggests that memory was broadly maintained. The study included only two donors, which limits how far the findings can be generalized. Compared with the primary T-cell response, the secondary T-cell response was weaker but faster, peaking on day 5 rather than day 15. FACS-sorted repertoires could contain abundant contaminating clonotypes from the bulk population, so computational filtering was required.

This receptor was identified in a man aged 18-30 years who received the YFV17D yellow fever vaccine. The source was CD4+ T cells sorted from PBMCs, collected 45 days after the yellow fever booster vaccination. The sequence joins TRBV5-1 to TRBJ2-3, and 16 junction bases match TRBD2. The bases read TGCGCCAGCAGCCCCGGGACTAGCGGGGGGGCTCTGGGTACGCAGTATTTT. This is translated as CASSPGTSGGALGTQYF.